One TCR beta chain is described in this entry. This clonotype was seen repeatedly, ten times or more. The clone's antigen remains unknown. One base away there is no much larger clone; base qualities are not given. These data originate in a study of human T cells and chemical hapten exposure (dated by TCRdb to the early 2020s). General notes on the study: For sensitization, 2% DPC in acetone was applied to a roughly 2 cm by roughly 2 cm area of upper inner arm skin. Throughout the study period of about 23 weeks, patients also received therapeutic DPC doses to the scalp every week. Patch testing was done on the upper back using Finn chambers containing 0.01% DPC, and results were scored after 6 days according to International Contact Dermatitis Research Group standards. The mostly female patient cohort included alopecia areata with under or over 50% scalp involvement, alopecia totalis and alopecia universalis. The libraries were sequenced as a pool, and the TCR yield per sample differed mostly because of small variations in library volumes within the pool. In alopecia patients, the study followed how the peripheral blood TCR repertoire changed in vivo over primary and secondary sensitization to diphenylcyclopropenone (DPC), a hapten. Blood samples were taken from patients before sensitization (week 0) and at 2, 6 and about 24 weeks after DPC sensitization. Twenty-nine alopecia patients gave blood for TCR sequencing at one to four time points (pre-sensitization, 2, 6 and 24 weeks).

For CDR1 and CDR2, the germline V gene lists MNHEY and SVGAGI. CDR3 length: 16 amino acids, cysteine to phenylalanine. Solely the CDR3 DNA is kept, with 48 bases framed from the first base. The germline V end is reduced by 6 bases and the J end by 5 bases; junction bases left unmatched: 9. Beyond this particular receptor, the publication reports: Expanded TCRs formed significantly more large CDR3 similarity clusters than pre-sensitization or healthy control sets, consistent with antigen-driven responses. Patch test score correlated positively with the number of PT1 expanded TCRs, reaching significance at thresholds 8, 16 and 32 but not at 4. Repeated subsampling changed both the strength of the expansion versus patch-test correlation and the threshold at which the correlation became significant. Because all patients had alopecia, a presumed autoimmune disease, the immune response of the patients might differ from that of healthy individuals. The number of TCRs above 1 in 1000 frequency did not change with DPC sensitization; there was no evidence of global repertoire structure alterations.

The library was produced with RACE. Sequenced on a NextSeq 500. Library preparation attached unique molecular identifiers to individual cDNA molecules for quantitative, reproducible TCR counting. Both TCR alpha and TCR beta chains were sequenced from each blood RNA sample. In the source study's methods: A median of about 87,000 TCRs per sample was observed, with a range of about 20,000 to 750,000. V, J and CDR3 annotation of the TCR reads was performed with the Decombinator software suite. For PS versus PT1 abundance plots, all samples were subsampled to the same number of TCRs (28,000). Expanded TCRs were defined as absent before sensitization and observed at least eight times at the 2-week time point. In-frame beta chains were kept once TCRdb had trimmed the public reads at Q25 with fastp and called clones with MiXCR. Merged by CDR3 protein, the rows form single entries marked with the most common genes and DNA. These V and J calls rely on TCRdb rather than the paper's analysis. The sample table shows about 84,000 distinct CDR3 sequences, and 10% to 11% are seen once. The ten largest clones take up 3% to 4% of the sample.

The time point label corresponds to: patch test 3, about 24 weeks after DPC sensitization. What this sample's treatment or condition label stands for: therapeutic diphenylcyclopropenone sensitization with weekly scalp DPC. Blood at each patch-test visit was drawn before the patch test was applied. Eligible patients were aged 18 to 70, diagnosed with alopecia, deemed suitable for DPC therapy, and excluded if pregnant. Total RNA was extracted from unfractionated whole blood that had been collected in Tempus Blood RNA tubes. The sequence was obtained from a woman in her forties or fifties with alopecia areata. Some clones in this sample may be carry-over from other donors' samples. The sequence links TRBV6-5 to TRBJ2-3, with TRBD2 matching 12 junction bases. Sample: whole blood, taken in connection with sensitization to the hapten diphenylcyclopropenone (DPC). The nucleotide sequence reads TGTGCCAGCAGCTCCCTTGGACTAGCGGGAAGAGATACGCAGTATTTT. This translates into CASSSLGLAGRDTQYF.